This T cell receptor beta chain comes out of a study of blood T cell repertoires in COVID-19. Study information: Material from acute and convalescent COVID-19 was sourced from the United States, Italy and Spain. PBMCs, B-cell-depleted T cells, or T cells provided the cDNA or gDNA that made up the material.

In the authors' methods: Reference gene primer amplification gave estimated nucleated cell counts. The method was immunoSEQ multiplex PCR; TCRdb's version includes in-frame clones alone and lacks a portion of them. D and trimming were read from the DNA, whereas the V and J calls and clone size are those reported in that table. The data show some 140,000 clones, around 75% seen once. CDR3 length: 12 amino acids. V was trimmed by 2 bases and J by 11 bases, leaving 7 bases between them. The receptor was derived from a woman in her seventies with COVID-19, enrolled during active disease. Material: peripheral blood. V usage is TRBV12-3 or TRBV12-4 and J usage is TRBJ1-6; D is unresolved. CDR3 in amino acids: CASSLSLAPLHF. In DNA, the CDR3 is TGTGCCAGCAGTTTATCCCTCGCACCCCTCCACTTT.